What follows describes a single TCR beta chain. The data stem from a study of T cell changes during pregnancy in multiple sclerosis. Sequencing used immunoSEQ multiplex PCR; TCRdb keeps in-frame clones, though not all of them. The sample carries approximately 74,000 clones, around 92% recorded once. V shed 5 bases, J shed 5 bases, and the junction held 7 bases outside the gene matches. This CDR3 is 14 amino acids long. CDR1 MNHNY and CDR2 SVGAGI come from the germline V gene (reference sequence). Here the sequenced sample was peripheral blood, taken before pregnancy. This TCR was recovered from a female donor with multiple sclerosis, enrolled in a pregnancy study. The chain is built from TRBV6-6 and TRBJ1-1, with 8 positions matching TRBD1. This CDR3 reads CASSPQGGLTEAFF. In DNA form, the CDR3 reads TGTGCCAGCAGTCCACAGGGGGGGTTAACTGAAGCTTTCTTT.